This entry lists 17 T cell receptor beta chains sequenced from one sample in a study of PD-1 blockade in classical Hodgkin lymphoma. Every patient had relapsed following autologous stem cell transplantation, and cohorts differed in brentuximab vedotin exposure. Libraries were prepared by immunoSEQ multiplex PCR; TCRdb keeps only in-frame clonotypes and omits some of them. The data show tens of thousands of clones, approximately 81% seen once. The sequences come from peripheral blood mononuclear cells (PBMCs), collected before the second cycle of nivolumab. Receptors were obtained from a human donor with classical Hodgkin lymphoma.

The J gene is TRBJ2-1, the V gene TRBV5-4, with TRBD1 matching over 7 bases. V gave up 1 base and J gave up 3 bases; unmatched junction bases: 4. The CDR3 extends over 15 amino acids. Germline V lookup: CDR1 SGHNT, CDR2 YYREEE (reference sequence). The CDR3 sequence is CASSLRDRSYNEQFF. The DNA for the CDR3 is TGTGCCAGCAGCTTGCGGGACAGAAGCTACAATGAGCAGTTCTTC.

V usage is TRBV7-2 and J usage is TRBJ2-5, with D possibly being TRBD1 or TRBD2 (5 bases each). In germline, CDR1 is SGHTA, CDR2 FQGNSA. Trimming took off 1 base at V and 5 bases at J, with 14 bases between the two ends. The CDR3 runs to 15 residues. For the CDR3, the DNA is TGTGCCAGCAGCTTAGGAGGGGCCATCCGGGAGACCCAGTACTTC. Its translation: CASSLGGAIRETQYF.

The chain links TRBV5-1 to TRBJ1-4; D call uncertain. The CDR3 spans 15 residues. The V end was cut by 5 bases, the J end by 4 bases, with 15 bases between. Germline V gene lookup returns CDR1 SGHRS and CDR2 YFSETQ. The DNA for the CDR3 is TGCGCCAGCAGACCTCTAGAGGGCCGTAATGAAAAACTGTTTTTT. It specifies CASRPLEGRNEKLFF.

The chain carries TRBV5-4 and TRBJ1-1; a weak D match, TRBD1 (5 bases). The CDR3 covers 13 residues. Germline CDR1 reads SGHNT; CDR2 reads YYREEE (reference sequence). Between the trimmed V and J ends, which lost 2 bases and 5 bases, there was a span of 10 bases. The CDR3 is CASSFKGRTEAFF. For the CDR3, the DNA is TGTGCCAGCAGCTTTAAGGGGAGAACTGAAGCTTTCTTT.

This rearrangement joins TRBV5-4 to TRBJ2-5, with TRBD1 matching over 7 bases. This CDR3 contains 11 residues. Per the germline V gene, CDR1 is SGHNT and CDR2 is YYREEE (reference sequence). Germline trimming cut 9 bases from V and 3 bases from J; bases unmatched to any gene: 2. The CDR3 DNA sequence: TGTGCCACGGGGACAGAAGAGACCCAGTACTTC. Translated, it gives CATGTEETQYF.

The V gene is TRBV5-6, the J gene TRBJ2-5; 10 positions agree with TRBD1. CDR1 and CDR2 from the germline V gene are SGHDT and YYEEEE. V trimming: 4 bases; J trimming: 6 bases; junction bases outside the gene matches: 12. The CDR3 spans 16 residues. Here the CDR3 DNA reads TGTGCCAGCAGCCCCCGGACAGGGGGGTTGGTCCAGACCCAGTACTTC. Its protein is CASSPRTGGLVQTQYF.

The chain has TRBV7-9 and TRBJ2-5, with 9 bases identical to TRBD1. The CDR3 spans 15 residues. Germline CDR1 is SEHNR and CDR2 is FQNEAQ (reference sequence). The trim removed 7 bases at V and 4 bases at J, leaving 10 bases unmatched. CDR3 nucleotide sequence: TGTGCCAGCATCACCCCGGGACAGGGTGGAGAGACCCAGTACTTC. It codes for CASITPGQGGETQYF.

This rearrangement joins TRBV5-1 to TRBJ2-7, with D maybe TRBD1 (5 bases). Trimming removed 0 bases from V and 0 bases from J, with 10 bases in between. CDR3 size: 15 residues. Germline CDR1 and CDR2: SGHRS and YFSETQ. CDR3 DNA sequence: TGCGCCAGCAGCTTGGGGACACCTTTCTCCTACGAGCAGTACTTC. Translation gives CASSLGTPFSYEQYF.

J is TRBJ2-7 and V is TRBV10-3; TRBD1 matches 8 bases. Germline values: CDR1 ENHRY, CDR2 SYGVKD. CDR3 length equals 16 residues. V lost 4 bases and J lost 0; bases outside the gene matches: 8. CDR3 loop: CAISGGQGHSSYEQYF. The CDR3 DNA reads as TGTGCCATCAGTGGTGGACAGGGCCATAGCTCCTACGAGCAGTACTTC.

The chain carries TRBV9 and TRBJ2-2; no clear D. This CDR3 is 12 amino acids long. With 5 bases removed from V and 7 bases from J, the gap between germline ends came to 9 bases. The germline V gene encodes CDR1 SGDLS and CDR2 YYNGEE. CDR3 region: CASRPNFGELFF. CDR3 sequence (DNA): TGTGCCAGCAGGCCCAATTTCGGGGAGCTGTTTTTT.

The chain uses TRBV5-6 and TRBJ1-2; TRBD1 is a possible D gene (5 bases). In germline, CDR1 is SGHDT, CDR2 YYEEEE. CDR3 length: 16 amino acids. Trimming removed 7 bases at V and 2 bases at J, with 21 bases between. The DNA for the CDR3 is TGTGCCAGCGTAGCCACAGGACGGGGAGACAACTATGGCTACACCTTC. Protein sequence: CASVATGRGDNYGYTF.

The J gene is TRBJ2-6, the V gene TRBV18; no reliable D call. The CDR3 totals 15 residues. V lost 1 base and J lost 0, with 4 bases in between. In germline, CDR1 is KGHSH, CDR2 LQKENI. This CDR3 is CASSPRDSGANVLTF. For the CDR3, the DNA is TGTGCCAGCTCACCACGAGACTCTGGGGCCAACGTCCTGACTTTC.

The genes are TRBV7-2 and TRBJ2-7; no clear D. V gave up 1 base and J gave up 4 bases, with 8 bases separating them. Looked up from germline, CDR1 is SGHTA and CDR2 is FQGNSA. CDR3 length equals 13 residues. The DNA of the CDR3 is TGTGCCAGCAGCTTAGTTTGGCAGTACGAGCAGTACTTC. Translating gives CASSLVWQYEQYF. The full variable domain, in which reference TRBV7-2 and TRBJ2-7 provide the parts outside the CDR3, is GAGVSQSPSNKVTEKGKDVELRCDPISGHTALYWYRQSLGQGLEFLIYFQGNSAPDKSGLPSDRFSAERTGGSVSTLTIQRTQQEDSAVYLCASSLVWQYEQYFGPGTRLTVT.

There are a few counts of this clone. CDR3 in DNA: TGTGCCAGCAGTGATCCCGGACTAGCGGGGGGTGGAGAGACCCAGTACTTC. Protein product: CASSDPGLAGGGETQYF. The V and J genes are TRBV28 and TRBJ2-5; 14 bases match TRBD2. Germline V gene sequence: CDR1 MDHEN, CDR2 SYDVKM. This CDR3 region has 17 residues. The V gene end was trimmed by 5 bases and the J gene end by 4 bases; junction bases not matched to a gene: 9.

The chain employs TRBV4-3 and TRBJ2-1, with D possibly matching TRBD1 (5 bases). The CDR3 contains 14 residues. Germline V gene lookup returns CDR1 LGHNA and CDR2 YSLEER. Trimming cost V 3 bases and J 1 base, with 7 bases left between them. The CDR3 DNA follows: TGCGCCAGCAGCCAGACAGTTTCCTACAATGAGCAGTTCTTC. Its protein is CASSQTVSYNEQFF.

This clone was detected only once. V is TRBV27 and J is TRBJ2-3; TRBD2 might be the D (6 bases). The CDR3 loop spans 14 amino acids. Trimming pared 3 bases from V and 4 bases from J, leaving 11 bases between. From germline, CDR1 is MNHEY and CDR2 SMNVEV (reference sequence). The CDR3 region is CASSFGGEADTQYF. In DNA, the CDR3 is TGTGCCAGCAGTTTTGGAGGGGAAGCAGATACGCAGTATTTT.

This CDR3 reads CASSLLGGNTEAFF. DNA of the CDR3: TGTGCCAGCAGCTTATTAGGGGGCAACACTGAAGCTTTCTTT. The V call is TRBV13, the J call TRBJ1-1, with 7 nucleotides matching TRBD1. The V gene end was trimmed by 2 bases and the J gene end by 2 bases; junction bases not matched to a gene: 2. CDR1 is PRHDT, CDR2 FYEKMQ, per germline (reference sequence). The CDR3 has 14 amino acids.